The T cell receptor beta chain described here comes from a study of T cell clonotyping in hematopoietic cell transplantation. Broader study findings: Few recipient clonotypes overlapped donors; over 95% were de novo at given depth. Recipient TCR diversity dropped after transplant; expanded clonotypes rose from day 30 to 180.

TCRdb's copy holds only in-frame clones and misses some; the assay was immunoSEQ multiplex PCR. The sample consists of 4,500 to 6,000 clones, roughly 87% of them appearing once. In regard to this clone: The antigen remains undetermined.

The source is a man aged 35-49 years in good health. Some clones in this sample may be carry-over from other donors' samples. What was sequenced was peripheral blood mononuclear cells.

The CDR3 nucleotides are TGCGCCAGCAGCCAAGGTACAGCCAACACTGAAGCTTTCTTT. Translated, it gives CASSQGTANTEAFF. This chain connects TRBV4-3 to TRBJ1-1; D unresolved. CDR1 and CDR2 from the germline V gene are LGHNA and YSLEER. CDR3 size: 14 residues. The germline V and J ends were trimmed by 1 base and 2 bases, with 8 bases remaining between them.